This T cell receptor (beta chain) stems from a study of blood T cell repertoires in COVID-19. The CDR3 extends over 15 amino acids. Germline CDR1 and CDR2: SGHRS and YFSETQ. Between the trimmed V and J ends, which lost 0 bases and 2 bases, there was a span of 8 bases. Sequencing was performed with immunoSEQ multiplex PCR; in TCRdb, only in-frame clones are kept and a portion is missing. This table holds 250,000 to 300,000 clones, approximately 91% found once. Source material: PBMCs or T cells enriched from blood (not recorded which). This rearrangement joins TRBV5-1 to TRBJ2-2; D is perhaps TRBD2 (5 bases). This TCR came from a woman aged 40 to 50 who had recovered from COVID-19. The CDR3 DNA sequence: TGCGCCAGCAGCTTGGTGAGACTAAACACCGGGGAGCTGTTTTTT. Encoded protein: CASSLVRLNTGELFF. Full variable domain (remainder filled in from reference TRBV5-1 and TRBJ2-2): KAGVTQTPRYLIKTRGQQVTLSCSPISGHRSVSWYQQTPGQGLQFLFEYFSETQRNKGNFPGRFSGRQFSNSRSEMNVSTLELGDSALYLCASSLVRLNTGELFFGEGSRLTVL.